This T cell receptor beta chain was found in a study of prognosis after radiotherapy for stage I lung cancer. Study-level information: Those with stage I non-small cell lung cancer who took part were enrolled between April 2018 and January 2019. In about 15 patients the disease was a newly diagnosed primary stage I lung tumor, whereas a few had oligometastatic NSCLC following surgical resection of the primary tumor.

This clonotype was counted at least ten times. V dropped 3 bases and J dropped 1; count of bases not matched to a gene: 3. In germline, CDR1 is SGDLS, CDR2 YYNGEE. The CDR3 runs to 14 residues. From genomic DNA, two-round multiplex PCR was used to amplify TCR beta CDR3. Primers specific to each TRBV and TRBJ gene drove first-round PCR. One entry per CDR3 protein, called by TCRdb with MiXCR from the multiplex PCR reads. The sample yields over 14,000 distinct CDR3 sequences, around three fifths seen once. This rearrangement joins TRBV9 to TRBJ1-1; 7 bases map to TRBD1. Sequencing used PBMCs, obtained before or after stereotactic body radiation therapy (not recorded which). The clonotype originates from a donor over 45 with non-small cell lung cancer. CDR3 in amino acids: CASSAQGGNTEAFF. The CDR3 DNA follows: TGTGCCAGCAGCGCGCAGGGGGGGAACACTGAAGCTTTCTTT.